The next 28 T cell receptor beta chains were all read from a single sample in a study of T-cell reconstitution after alpha-beta-depleted transplantation in children listed by TCRdb under 2016. The treatment or condition label on this specimen signifies: allogeneic hematopoietic cell transplantation with graft depleted of TCRalphabeta T cells and CD19 B cells. Library method: PCR. The sample was run on an Illumina HiSeq 2500. Molecular barcoding was employed in the preparation of TCR libraries, with unique molecular identifiers being used to normalize TCRbeta repertoire quantification. TCRdb ran its own pipeline on the public reads, namely fastp trimming at Q25 and MiXCR clone calling, and kept in-frame beta chains. Rows are combined by CDR3 protein, so each entry shows the most common genes and DNA. The sample table records roughly 200,000 distinct CDR3 sequences; roughly 7.1% of these occur just once. The biggest ten clones account for 5% to 6.5% of the sample.

Sequencing used PBMCs, obtained before TCRalphabeta/CD19-depleted stem cell transplant. The receptors derive from a boy aged 2 to 10 with acute lymphoblastic leukemia, due to receive a stem cell transplant.

At least ten counts were recorded for this clonotype. The J gene is TRBJ2-1, the V gene TRBV9; D is possibly TRBD1 (6 bases). V lost 3 bases and J 6 bases, leaving 16 bases between the germline ends. Germline CDR1 is SGDLS and CDR2 is YYNGEE. The CDR3 has 15 amino acids. The CDR3 DNA sequence: TGTGCCAGCAGCGCACAGGCCCCAGGGGTCAATGAGCAGTTCTTC. It translates to CASSAQAPGVNEQFF.

This clonotype was observed many times. This sequence joins TRBV24-1 and TRBJ2-1; D gene unclear. This CDR3 is built from 13 residues. From germline, CDR1 is KGHDR and CDR2 SFDVKD. V lost 7 bases and J lost 6, with 12 bases in between. CDR3 nucleotide sequence: TGTGCCACCAGAAGCCACTACAGCAATGAGCAGTTCTTC. It codes for CATRSHYSNEQFF.

This clonotype was counted at least ten times. The rearrangement uses TRBV28 and TRBJ2-1; D may correspond to TRBD1 or TRBD2 (5 bases each). V was cut by 9 bases and J by 3 bases, with 12 bases left in between. This CDR3 region has 13 residues. Germline CDR1 MDHEN, CDR2 SYDVKM. CDR3 nucleotides: TGTGCCAGTACCGGGACGCACTACAATGAGCAGTTCTTC. Protein product: CASTGTHYNEQFF.

The chain employs TRBV5-1 and TRBJ1-1; 7 nucleotides line up with TRBD1. J lost 12 bases, V lost 0 bases, and 5 bases had no gene match. CDR3 size: 12 residues. Germline values: CDR1 SGHRS, CDR2 YFSETQ. The CDR3 region is CASSLGTGGPFF. CDR3 coding DNA: TGCGCCAGCAGCTTGGGGACAGGAGGGCCTTTCTTT.

Only a few counts were recorded for this clonotype. The chain is built from TRBV20-1 and TRBJ1-4, with D perhaps TRBD1 (6 bases). V was cut by 4 bases and J by 7 bases, with 10 bases left in between. The CDR3 sequence is 12 residues long. Germline assignment: CDR1 DFQATT and CDR2 SNEGSKA (reference sequence). This CDR3 reads CSATGALEKLFF. DNA of the CDR3: TGCAGTGCTACAGGGGCCCTTGAAAAACTGTTTTTT.

This clonotype was recorded a few times. The chain has TRBV28 and TRBJ1-5; D gene uncertain. The CDR3 is 15 amino acids. V lost 4 bases and J 2 bases, leaving 12 bases between the germline ends. Germline V gives CDR1 MDHEN, CDR2 SYDVKM. CDR3 nucleotide sequence: TGTGCCAGCAGTTCGGTGGGGTCTGGCAATCAGCCCCAGCATTTT. Translated, it gives CASSSVGSGNQPQHF.

In this sample, this clonotype turned up many times. This sequence joins TRBV12-3 or TRBV12-4 and TRBJ2-4; no clear D gene. This CDR3 has 11 amino acids. The V and J ends lost 3 bases and 8 bases respectively, with 5 bases between them. DNA of the CDR3: TGTGCCAGCAGTTTGGGGTACATTCAGTACTTC. This encodes CASSLGYIQYF.

This clonotype was recorded many times. The chain is built from TRBV4-3 and TRBJ2-4; D unresolved. V gave up 2 bases and J gave up 3 bases, with 11 bases separating them. In germline, CDR1 is LGHNA, CDR2 YSLEER. There are 15 residues in the CDR3. In DNA, the CDR3 is TGCGCCAGCAGCCAACTCCATGATGTCAAAAACATTCAGTACTTC. It encodes CASSQLHDVKNIQYF.

Ten or more counts support this clonotype. The V gene is TRBV28, the J gene TRBJ2-7; 12 bases are shared with TRBD1. The germline V gene encodes CDR1 MDHEN and CDR2 SYDVKM. The CDR3 consists of 15 residues. V trimming: 7 bases; J trimming: 4 bases; junction bases outside the gene matches: 8. CDR3 sequence reads: CASTRGQGAPYEQYF. CDR3 sequence (DNA): TGTGCCAGCACCCGGGGACAGGGGGCACCTTACGAGCAGTACTTC. Supplemented by reference TRBV28 and TRBJ2-7, the full variable domain reads DVKVTQSSRYLVKRTGEKVFLECVQDMDHENMFWYRQDPGLGLRLIYFSYDVKMKEKGDIPEGYSVSREKKERFSLILESASTNQTSMYLCASTRGQGAPYEQYFGPGTRLTVT.

The table lists this clonotype with a few counts. The gene calls are TRBV30 and TRBJ1-1; D not resolved. Looked up from germline, CDR1 is GTSNPN and CDR2 is SVGIG (reference sequence). The germline V and J ends were trimmed by 2 bases and 7 bases, with 8 bases remaining between them. This CDR3 spans 11 amino acids. CDR3 protein: CAWSFQLEAFF. As DNA, the CDR3 is TGTGCCTGGAGTTTTCAACTTGAAGCTTTCTTT.

Ten or more counts support this clonotype. The chain recombines TRBV7-9 with TRBJ2-7, with TRBD2 matching 7 bases. Germline V lookup: CDR1 SEHNR, CDR2 FQNEAQ (reference sequence). The CDR3 is 16 amino acids. With 5 bases clipped from V and 2 bases from J, the junction kept 12 bases outside the gene matches. The CDR3 DNA reads TGTGCCAGCAGCGTTCTAACTAGCGAGGTGACCTACGAGCAGTACTTC. Its protein is CASSVLTSEVTYEQYF.

This clonotype has only a few counts. The chain uses TRBV4-2 and TRBJ2-7; D gene ambiguous. The CDR3 covers 14 residues. Trimming shortened V by 4 bases and J by 2 bases, and 12 bases separated the two germline ends. CDR1 is LGHNA, CDR2 YNFKEQ, per germline. The CDR3 protein is CASSPKRWAYEQYF. The DNA for the CDR3 is TGTGCCAGCAGCCCTAAAAGATGGGCCTACGAGCAGTACTTC.

This clonotype appeared a few times. The chain has TRBV11-2 and TRBJ1-1; the D is unclear. The CDR3 has 14 amino acids. In germline, CDR1 is SGHAT, CDR2 FQNNGV. The germline V and J ends were trimmed by 5 bases and 4 bases, with 14 bases remaining between them. This chain's CDR3 is CASSPVWAITEAFF. The DNA for the CDR3 is TGTGCCAGCAGCCCCGTTTGGGCGATCACTGAAGCTTTCTTT.

By proportion, this clonotype is medium-sized. DNA for the CDR3: TGCAGCGTTGTGACGGGCATGAGAACGCAGTATTTT. It is translated as CSVVTGMRTQYF. The V and J genes are TRBV29-1 and TRBJ2-3; no reliable D call. The CDR3 runs 12 residues. V gave up 4 bases and J gave up 9 bases, with 14 bases separating them. Germline-derived CDR1 and CDR2 are SQVTM and ANQGSEA.

There are many counts of this clonotype. The chain joins TRBV27 to TRBJ2-3, with a possible D match to TRBD2 (5 bases). V lost 6 bases, J lost 6 bases, and 16 bases lay in between. Per the germline V gene, CDR1 is MNHEY and CDR2 is SMNVEV (reference sequence). CDR3 length equals 14 residues. The DNA of the CDR3 is TGTGCCAGCAGCCTATCAACCAGAGGGGATACGCAGTATTTT. Amino acid sequence: CASSLSTRGDTQYF.

Many counts were recorded for this clonotype. The CDR3 nucleotides read TGTGCCAGCAGCTCCGGACGGTACGAGCAGTACTTC. Translating gives CASSSGRYEQYF. The chain recombines TRBV5-4 with TRBJ2-7; D gene unclear. CDR3 size: 12 residues. Between the trimmed V and J ends, which lost 3 bases and 4 bases, there was a span of 8 bases. Germline V gene lookup returns CDR1 SGHNT and CDR2 YYREEE (reference sequence).

Many counts were recorded for this clonotype. The genes are TRBV3-1 and TRBJ2-7; TRBD2 matches at 10 bases. CDR3 length equals 17 residues. CDR1 and CDR2 (germline): LGHDT, YNNKEL (reference sequence). Unmatched junction bases numbered 9, after V lost 0 bases and J lost 4 bases. CDR3 nucleotides: TGTGCCAGCAGCCAAGAGAGCCTCGGGACTAGCGAGTACGAGCAGTACTTC. Its protein product is CASSQESLGTSEYEQYF.

This clonotype appeared many times. The chain joins TRBV10-3 to TRBJ2-7; D tentatively reads TRBD1 or TRBD2 (6 bases each). The V gene lost 4 bases and the J gene lost 4 bases, with 20 bases spanning the gap. Germline CDR1 reads ENHRY; CDR2 reads SYGVKD. The CDR3 length is 16 residues. The CDR3 loop is CAISVGGASGAYEQYF. Written as DNA, the CDR3 is TGTGCCATCAGTGTGGGGGGAGCGTCGGGGGCATACGAGCAGTACTTC.

This clonotype came up many times. The chain carries TRBV10-3 and TRBJ2-1; no firm D call. From germline, CDR1 is ENHRY and CDR2 SYGVKD. The CDR3 has 12 amino acids. V lost 10 bases and J lost 0, with 7 bases in between. CDR3 region: CASQSSYNEQFF. DNA of the CDR3: TGTGCCAGCCAAAGCTCCTACAATGAGCAGTTCTTC.

This clonotype was counted ten times or more. This chain joins TRBV12-3 or TRBV12-4 and TRBJ1-3; 9 bases agree with TRBD1. J gave up 2 bases and V 6 bases, and 8 bases lay outside the gene matches. The CDR3 covers 16 residues. The CDR3 region has the DNA TGTGCCAGCAGGATGGACAGGGGATCCACTGGAAACACCATATATTTT. Translating gives CASRMDRGSTGNTIYF.

This clonotype occurred many times. The V and J genes are TRBV5-1 and TRBJ1-1; D is ambiguous. CDR3 length: 14 residues. Germline CDR1 is SGHRS and CDR2 is YFSETQ. V gave up 0 bases and J gave up 1 base, with 7 bases separating them. CDR3 nucleotide sequence: TGCGCCAGCAGCTTGGAGGGAAAGAACACTGAAGCTTTCTTT. Its translation: CASSLEGKNTEAFF.

This clonotype was recorded at least ten times. The chain has TRBV29-1 and TRBJ1-2, with D unclear. From germline, CDR1 is SQVTM and CDR2 ANQGSEA. The CDR3 is 12 residues long. With 1 base removed from V and 3 bases from J, the gap between germline ends came to 6 bases. The CDR3 coding sequence is TGCAGCGTTGAAGCCGGGGACTATGGCTACACCTTC. This codes for CSVEAGDYGYTF.

Details on this clonotype: A much larger clone differs from this one at a single base, so this may be a read error. The chain is built from TRBV6-1 and TRBJ1-5; D unresolved. The V end was cut by 7 bases, the J end by 3 bases, with 10 bases between. Germline lookup yields CDR1 MNHNS and CDR2 SASEGT. The CDR3 is made up of 13 amino acids. The CDR3 loop reads CASKENNNQPQHF. The DNA of the CDR3 is TGTGCCAGCAAGGAGAATAACAATCAGCCCCAGCATTTT.

This clonotype showed up just a few times. V and J are TRBV28 and TRBJ1-5; the match to TRBD1 covers 8 bases. V trimming: 1 base; J trimming: 14 bases; junction bases outside the gene matches: 10. This CDR3 is built from 14 residues. CDR1 is MDHEN and CDR2 is SYDVKM in the germline V gene. CDR3 coding DNA: TGTGCCAGCAGTTTATTCGGCGGGACAGGAGGGGAGCATTTT. Its protein product is CASSLFGGTGGEHF. Filled out from reference TRBV28 and TRBJ1-5, the complete variable domain reads DVKVTQSSRYLVKRTGEKVFLECVQDMDHENMFWYRQDPGLGLRLIYFSYDVKMKEKGDIPEGYSVSREKKERFSLILESASTNQTSMYLCASSLFGGTGGEHFGDGTRLSIL.

This clonotype was picked up many times. The chain is built from TRBV4-3 and TRBJ2-7, with D unresolved. V was shortened by 0 bases and J by 3 bases, with 18 bases between the two germline ends. The CDR3 loop spans 17 amino acids. Per germline, CDR1 LGHNA and CDR2 YSLEER. The chain's CDR3 is CASSQDQSGAINYEQYF. The CDR3 DNA follows: TGCGCCAGCAGCCAAGATCAGTCCGGTGCAATAAACTACGAGCAGTACTTC.

This chain uses TRBV10-3 with TRBJ2-1; 11 nucleotides align to TRBD2. The CDR3 length is 16 residues. J gave up 7 bases and V 3 bases, and 8 bases lay outside the gene matches. Germline values: CDR1 ENHRY, CDR2 SYGVKD. CDR3: CAISEYTSGSRNEQFF. In DNA form, the CDR3 reads TGTGCCATCAGTGAATATACTAGCGGGAGCCGGAATGAGCAGTTCTTC.

This clonotype came up many times. The chain carries TRBV12-3 or TRBV12-4 and TRBJ1-1; the D is unclear. Deletions cut 2 bases from V and 3 bases from J, with 7 bases between. The CDR3 has 13 amino acids. The CDR3, as DNA: TGTGCCAGCAGTTTATCGCGGGACACTGAAGCTTTCTTT. Translation: CASSLSRDTEAFF.

This clonotype was seen at least ten times. This sequence joins TRBV12-3 or TRBV12-4 and TRBJ2-6, with D perhaps TRBD1 (5 bases). CDR3 length: 18 residues. Trimming removed 5 bases at V and 0 bases at J, with 17 bases between. The CDR3 DNA sequence: TGTGCCAGCAGTCCCTCTCAGGGAAAGTTCTCTGGGGCCAACGTCCTGACTTTC. It specifies CASSPSQGKFSGANVLTF.